This TCR beta chain was documented in a study of a mutant IDH1 vaccine in newly diagnosed glioma (dated by TCRdb to about 2021). Some background on the complete study: Vaccination was initiated 4-6 weeks after radiotherapy alone, or concurrently with temozolomide cycles in the chemotherapy-containing groups. Longitudinal TCRB deep sequencing was performed for about two dozen treated patients wherever samples were available for exploratory analyses. Visit V12 was the week-35 safety follow-up and visit V13 was the week-47 end of study. Of the approximately 35 treated patients, about 60% were male and about 38% were female, and the mean age was approximately 40 years. Six visits were used for peripheral blood collection: V03 (baseline), V05, V07, V10, V12 and V13. Before enrollment, most patients had been given radiochemotherapy with temozolomide as standard therapy, while the rest had received either radiotherapy alone or temozolomide alone. Paper-wide results and their limitations: Vaccine-induced immune responses across multiple MHC alleles were detected in about 93% of patients. Availability determined which PBMC samples were chosen for TCRB deep sequencing. No apparent relationship was observed between pseudoprogression and alterations in the top peripheral T cell clonotypes detected by TCRB sequencing. The authors noted that analyses of patient blood samples could not be reproduced because of sample limitations.

At the junction V is shortened by 2 bases and J by 0 bases, with 11 bases in between. CDR1 and CDR2, per the germline V gene, are KGHSH and LQKENI. The CDR3 contains 16 residues, cysteine and phenylalanine counted. Of the read, only the CDR3 DNA is kept; its 48 bases are in frame from base 1. To prepare the library, the immunoSEQ multiplex PCR assay was applied. Rearranged TCR beta chain sequences were amplified using the hsTCRB Kit according to the manufacturer's protocol. Sequencing of TCRB libraries was carried out on an Illumina MiSeq. Turning to the authors' computational methods: The kit vendor's proprietary platform handled demultiplexing, trimming and gene mapping. Drawn from immuneACCESS, this table holds only the in-frame rearrangements with V and J called that TCRdb kept. Clones are partly lost; checked studies trace under half to an unresolved V gene and leave the rest unexplained. V and J calls and clone size are given by that table; D and trimming were obtained from the DNA. A total of under 60,000 clones appear in this sample, approximately 80% of them only once. Just under 5% of the sample goes to the ten largest clones.

This clone was seen a few times. Its antigen target is currently unknown. Within one base of it there is no much larger clone, and no base qualities were kept. In the paper's terms, the time point label means: week 47, end of study. Each vaccine dose, consisting of 300 ug of a 20-mer mutant IDH1 peptide in Montanide, was administered subcutaneously with topical imiquimod. Patients were given eight vaccinations, in weeks 1, 3, 5, 7, 11, 15, 19 and 23, which matched visits V03 through V10. Donors had newly diagnosed WHO grade 3 or 4 IDH1-mutant astrocytomas with loss of nuclear ATRX. The samples were drawn from NOA16, a multicentre, single-arm, open-label phase I trial in Germany that tested a mutant IDH1 peptide vaccine in humans for the first time. The DNeasy Blood and Tissue Kit was used to extract genomic DNA from EDTA blood for TCRB sequencing.

Specimen: PBMCs, collected from a glioma patient whose treatment included an IDH1 peptide vaccine. The rearrangement combines TRBV18 with TRBJ1-5; the D gene cannot be named for sure. The receptor was isolated from a woman aged 40 to 50 with glioma. Some clones in this sample may be carry-over from other donors' samples. The DNA is TGTGCCAGCTCACCAAACGGGCCCCATAGCAATCAGCCCCAGCATTTT. Its amino acids are CASSPNGPHSNQPQHF.